The table lists the clone carrying this T cell receptor beta chain with a few counts. Mismatch with germline at one junction end may stem from a read error. This CDR3 spans 13 amino acids. Germline CDR1 and CDR2: DFQATT and SNEGSKA (reference sequence). TCRdb reprocessed the RT-PCR reads via MiXCR and lists one record per CDR3 protein. The sample carries about 700,000 distinct CDR3 sequences, 11% to 15% recorded once. The chain couples TRBV20-1 to TRBJ2-1, with 9 bases fitting TRBD2. Sequenced input: memory CD4+ T cells from blood. This receptor was identified in a female donor in good health, serving as a healthy control. The CDR3 DNA sequence: TGCAGTTTGGGTAGCGGGGGCTACGATGAGCAGTTCTTC. Its protein is CSLGSGGYDEQFF.